The clone carrying this T cell receptor (beta chain) turned up a few times. What it binds is unknown. This record comes from a study of T cell responses to AZD1222 COVID-19 vaccine. V dropped 8 bases and J dropped 7 bases, with 17 bases sitting between them. The germline CDR1 and CDR2 sequences are MDHEN and SYDVKM. The CDR3 covers 13 residues. Using immunoSEQ multiplex PCR, the repertoire was profiled, and TCRdb retains in-frame clones only, with some absent. Of fewer than 120,000 clones listed, around nine tenths are singletons. Study results and limitations: A mostly white British donor set with more females was recruited, and clonal diversity was possibly underestimated.

The receptor was derived from an adult in good health. Sample: peripheral blood, taken on day 0 of AZD1222 vaccination. V and J are TRBV28 and TRBJ1-2; D is perhaps TRBD1 (6 bases). Written as DNA, the CDR3 is TGTGCCAGCTTTAATGGGGGCACAGGTGGCTACACCTTC. It codes for CASFNGGTGGYTF.